This entry describes one T cell receptor beta chain. The record originates from a study of blood T cell repertoires in COVID-19. Overall study: PBMCs, B-cell-depleted T cells, or T cells were the source of the cDNA or gDNA that made up the material.

As handled by the study authors: The authors estimated nucleated cell counts from reference gene primer amplification. The repertoire was sequenced with immunoSEQ multiplex PCR; TCRdb's copy has only in-frame clones and lacks some. That table gives V, J and clone size, and the DNA gave D and trimming. The sample yields 330,000 or so clones, roughly 87% seen once. Germline-derived CDR1 and CDR2 are MDHEN and SYDVKM. V shed 6 bases and J shed 1 base, with 7 bases lying between them. The CDR3 sequence is 12 residues long. Cohort 3 donors were reported recovered after two negative PCRs, clearance, or symptom resolution.

The receptor was isolated from a woman between 25 and 40 years old who had recovered from COVID-19. Sequences were obtained from PBMCs or T cells enriched from blood (not recorded which). The gene calls are TRBV28 and TRBJ2-7; D gene unclear. CDR3 residues: CASRRRSYEQYF. The CDR3 coding sequence is TGTGCCAGCAGGCGCAGGTCCTACGAGCAGTACTTC. Full variable domain (rest looked up from reference TRBV28 and TRBJ2-7): DVKVTQSSRYLVKRTGEKVFLECVQDMDHENMFWYRQDPGLGLRLIYFSYDVKMKEKGDIPEGYSVSREKKERFSLILESASTNQTSMYLCASRRRSYEQYFGPGTRLTVT.